These 30 T cell receptor beta chains were sequenced from one sample in a study of T cell responses to AZD1222 COVID-19 vaccine. Profiling relied on immunoSEQ multiplex PCR, and the TCRdb table lists in-frame clones only, not all of them. The sample lists roughly 150,000 clones, 80% to 95% occurring once. Sequenced material: peripheral blood, taken on day 0 of AZD1222 vaccination. The source of these receptors is an adult in good health.

The chain recombines TRBV19 with TRBJ2-1; 8 bases match TRBD1. V was clipped by 1 base and J by 5 bases; unmatched bases: 4. This CDR3 is 15 amino acids long. Germline values: CDR1 LNHDA, CDR2 SQIVND (reference sequence). CDR3 sequence reads: CASSIGTGGNNEQFF. The DNA for the CDR3 is TGTGCCAGTAGTATAGGAACAGGGGGTAACAATGAGCAGTTCTTC.

This chain links TRBV11-3 with TRBJ1-1; 7 nucleotides agree with TRBD1. Germline trimming cut 5 bases from V and 4 bases from J; bases unmatched to any gene: 4. The CDR3 totals 13 residues. Germline CDR1 SGHNT, CDR2 YENEEA. Here the CDR3 DNA reads TGTGCCAGCAGCCAGACAGGGATCACTGAAGCTTTCTTT. Translation gives CASSQTGITEAFF.

The V call is TRBV19, the J call TRBJ1-6; the D is unclear. Trimming removed 6 bases at V and 0 bases at J, with 9 bases between. The CDR3 has 15 residues. Germline CDR1 is LNHDA and CDR2 is SQIVND (reference sequence). The CDR3 spells CASRPVSSYNSPLHF. The CDR3 DNA reads as TGTGCCAGTAGGCCCGTGAGCTCCTATAATTCACCCCTCCACTTT.

This clone came up a few times. J is TRBJ1-3 and V is TRBV30, with D possibly TRBD1 on 6 matching bases. V lost 0 bases and J lost 3, with 12 bases in between. The CDR3 totals 15 residues. Germline V gene sequence: CDR1 GTSNPN, CDR2 SVGIG (reference sequence). CDR3 DNA sequence: TGTGCCTGGAGTGTAAGGGGGACTGTTGGAAACACCATATATTTT. Translation: CAWSVRGTVGNTIYF.

The sample holds a few counts of this clone. The rearrangement joins TRBV16 to TRBJ2-1, with TRBD2 matching 10 bases. The CDR3 loop spans 17 amino acids. The V gene end was trimmed by 0 bases and the J gene end by 7 bases; junction bases not matched to a gene: 9. Per germline, CDR1 KGHSY and CDR2 FQNENV. CDR3 nucleotide sequence: TGTGCCAGCAGCCAATCGGCGGCTAGCGGGAGTAGGAATGAGCAGTTCTTC. It yields the protein CASSQSAASGSRNEQFF.

This CDR3 is CASSSTTSGGDTQYF. Here the CDR3 DNA reads TGTGCCAGCAGCTCAACGACTAGCGGGGGTGATACGCAGTATTTT. V usage is TRBV11-2 and J usage is TRBJ2-3, with 12 bases aligning to TRBD2. The germline V gene has CDR1 SGHAT and CDR2 FQNNGV. The CDR3 covers 15 residues. V was pared by 4 bases and J by 6 bases, with 5 bases of the junction left unmatched. Based on the CDR3 plus reference TRBV11-2 and TRBJ2-3, the full variable domain is EAGVAQSPRYKIIEKRQSVAFWCNPISGHATLYWYQQILGQGPKLLIQFQNNGVVDDSQLPKDRFSAERLKGVDSTLKIQPAKLEDSAVYLCASSSTTSGGDTQYFGPGTRLTVL.

The chain joins TRBV28 to TRBJ2-3, with D unclear. Per germline, CDR1 MDHEN and CDR2 SYDVKM. The CDR3 is 13 amino acids. Trimming took 6 bases from V and 4 from J, leaving 11 bases between them. The CDR3 region is CASRRQGPDTQYF. CDR3 coding DNA: TGTGCCAGCAGGCGACAAGGCCCAGATACGCAGTATTTT.

The genes are TRBV7-3 and TRBJ1-2; 8 nucleotides align to TRBD1. The trim removed 4 bases at V and 3 bases at J, leaving 13 bases unmatched. This CDR3 is built from 17 residues. The germline V gene encodes CDR1 SGHTA and CDR2 FQGTGA. The CDR3 coding sequence is TGTGCCAGCAGCTCCCCCAAAGGGACAGGACTACACTATGGCTACACCTTC. Amino acid sequence: CASSSPKGTGLHYGYTF.

The chain links TRBV7-9 to TRBJ1-1, with D possibly TRBD1 on 5 matching bases. Germline V gives CDR1 SEHNR, CDR2 FQNEAQ (reference sequence). CDR3 length: 11 amino acids. The germline V and J ends were trimmed by 7 bases and 7 bases, with 10 bases remaining between them. CDR3: CASTRQIEAFF. The CDR3 DNA is TGTGCCAGCACCCGACAGATTGAAGCTTTCTTT.

V and J are TRBV6-5 and TRBJ1-1; D call uncertain. V was cut by 0 bases and J by 2 bases, with 10 bases left in between. The germline gives CDR1 MNHEY, CDR2 SVGAGI. CDR3 length: 15 residues. The CDR3 loop reads CASSYSGIENTEAFF. CDR3 DNA sequence: TGTGCCAGCAGTTACTCTGGTATAGAAAACACTGAAGCTTTCTTT.

The chain uses TRBV7-9 and TRBJ1-2, with a weak D call TRBD1 (6 bases). V dropped 5 bases and J dropped 5 bases, with 12 bases sitting between them. The CDR3 length is 13 residues. CDR1 and CDR2 (germline): SEHNR, FQNEAQ (reference sequence). The CDR3 coding sequence is TGTGCCAGCAGCCCAGACAGGCAATATGGCTACACCTTC. Its translation: CASSPDRQYGYTF.

The chain uses TRBV3-1 (or the pseudogene TRBV3-2) and TRBJ1-2; 11 nucleotides line up with TRBD1. Germline CDR1 and CDR2: LGHDT and YNNKEL (reference sequence). The CDR3 spans 16 residues. V lost 4 bases, J lost 0 bases, and 4 bases stayed unmatched. CDR3 nucleotide sequence: TGTGCCAGCAGCCTCCGGACAGGGGGCTCTAACTATGGCTACACCTTC. Residues: CASSLRTGGSNYGYTF.

The chain combines TRBV27 with TRBJ2-4; perhaps D is TRBD1 or TRBD2 (6 bases each). Deletions cut 3 bases from V and 6 bases from J, with 12 bases between. This CDR3 is 14 amino acids long. Per the germline V gene, CDR1 is MNHEY and CDR2 is SMNVEV (reference sequence). CDR3 coding DNA: TGTGCCAGCAGTTTGTGGGGGGCTAGAAACATTCAGTACTTC. It encodes CASSLWGARNIQYF.

The chain uses TRBV30 and TRBJ1-4; weak D call: TRBD1 (5 bases). The V end lost 5 bases, the J end lost 0 bases, and 16 bases lay between the germline ends. The CDR3 is 16 amino acids. Germline V lookup: CDR1 GTSNPN, CDR2 SVGIG (reference sequence). The CDR3 nucleotides are TGTGCCTGGGGGGGGAGGTTTAGCGCAACTAATGAAAAACTGTTTTTT. This gives the protein CAWGGRFSATNEKLFF.

V and J are TRBV6-4 and TRBJ2-3; TRBD1 matches 10 bases. V shed 3 bases, J shed 1 base, and the junction held 1 base outside the gene matches. Germline V gene data show CDR1 as MRHNA and CDR2 as SNTAGT. This CDR3 contains 15 residues. The CDR3: CASSEGTGGTDTQYF. The CDR3 nucleotides read TGTGCCAGCAGTGAAGGGACAGGGGGCACAGATACGCAGTATTTT.

This sequence joins TRBV28 and TRBJ2-7; D tentatively reads TRBD1 or TRBD2 (6 bases each). The CDR3 sequence is 14 residues long. CDR1 and CDR2 (germline): MDHEN, SYDVKM. The ends were cut back, 3 bases at V and 3 bases at J, with 12 bases in the middle. The CDR3 region has the DNA TGTGCCAGCAGTTTGAGAGGGGGGAACTACGAGCAGTACTTC. Residues: CASSLRGGNYEQYF.

V is TRBV7-2 and J is TRBJ2-1; 7 nucleotides align to TRBD1. CDR3 length: 14 amino acids. V was clipped by 2 bases and J by 8 bases; unmatched bases: 6. CDR1 is SGHTA and CDR2 is FQGNSA in the germline V gene. CDR3 in DNA: TGTGCCAGCAGCTTACCGGGACAGCTGTATGAGCAGTTCTTC. It specifies CASSLPGQLYEQFF.

J is TRBJ2-7 and V is TRBV5-1; 8 bases match TRBD1. Trimming removed 0 bases from V and 5 bases from J; junction bases left unmatched: 10. The length of the CDR3 is 16 residues. Germline V CDR1 and CDR2: SGHRS, YFSETQ. The CDR3 DNA sequence: TGCGCCAGCAGCTTGGTCCCGCAGGGGGCGACCCACGAGCAGTACTTC. This encodes CASSLVPQGATHEQYF.

The chain recombines TRBV29-1 with TRBJ1-5; D unresolved. CDR1 and CDR2 (germline): SQVTM, ANQGSEA. CDR3 length equals 13 residues. Trimming pared 5 bases from V and 3 bases from J, leaving 11 bases between. CDR3 residues: CSVTVQHNQPQHF. Here the CDR3 DNA reads TGCAGCGTTACCGTACAGCACAATCAGCCCCAGCATTTT.

This clone was seen more than once but under ten times. The chain joins TRBV27 to TRBJ2-7; the D gene is possibly TRBD1 (5 bases). The germline gives CDR1 MNHEY, CDR2 SMNVEV (reference sequence). The ends were cut back, 6 bases at V and 4 bases at J, with 19 bases in the middle. This CDR3 comprises 15 residues. The CDR3 here is CASRLALTGYYEQYF. DNA for the CDR3: TGTGCCAGCAGGTTGGCATTAACAGGCTATTACGAGCAGTACTTC.

V usage is TRBV7-9 and J usage is TRBJ2-1, with D possibly matching TRBD2 (5 bases). Trimming stripped 4 bases from V and 10 bases from J, with 11 bases between. The CDR3 is made up of 12 amino acids. The germline V gene has CDR1 SEHNR and CDR2 FQNEAQ (reference sequence). The chain's CDR3 is CASSSTEREQFF. The CDR3, as DNA: TGTGCCAGCAGCTCGACTGAGCGGGAGCAGTTCTTC.

This clone appeared once. The chain links TRBV9 to TRBJ1-3; 7 bases are a match to TRBD1. Germline trimming cut 2 bases from V and 0 bases from J; bases unmatched to any gene: 5. Germline values: CDR1 SGDLS, CDR2 YYNGEE. There are 16 residues in the CDR3. CDR3 protein: CASSVGTADSGNTIYF. CDR3 nucleotides: TGTGCCAGCAGCGTTGGGACAGCCGACTCTGGAAACACCATATATTTT. Drawing the rest from reference TRBV9 and TRBJ1-3, the complete variable domain is DSGVTQTPKHLITATGQRVTLRCSPRSGDLSVYWYQQSLDQGLQFLIQYYNGEERAKGNILERFSAQQFPDLHSELNLSSLELGDSALYFCASSVGTADSGNTIYFGEGSWLTVV.

The chain couples TRBV24-1 to TRBJ2-7; D possibly corresponds to TRBD1 (5 bases). V was cut by 8 bases and J by 3 bases, with 22 bases left in between. This CDR3 comprises 16 residues. Germline CDR1 KGHDR, CDR2 SFDVKD. CDR3 residues: CATTPELGPSLYEQYF. In DNA, the CDR3 is TGTGCCACCACCCCTGAATTGGGGCCATCCCTCTACGAGCAGTACTTC.

The J gene is TRBJ1-4, the V gene TRBV5-1; D is ambiguous. Germline V gene sequence: CDR1 SGHRS, CDR2 YFSETQ. Trimming left V 3 bases short and J 4 bases short, with 13 bases between. The CDR3 extends over 15 amino acids. The CDR3 DNA reads TGCGCCAGCAGCTCCCGAGGTACCGGTAATGAAAAACTGTTTTTT. Translated, it gives CASSSRGTGNEKLFF. Complete variable domain (other parts from reference TRBV5-1 and TRBJ1-4): KAGVTQTPRYLIKTRGQQVTLSCSPISGHRSVSWYQQTPGQGLQFLFEYFSETQRNKGNFPGRFSGRQFSNSRSEMNVSTLELGDSALYLCASSSRGTGNEKLFFGSGTQLSVL.

The chain has TRBV11-2 and TRBJ2-1; 12 bases map to TRBD2. The CDR3 is 16 amino acids. With 1 base clipped from V and 7 bases from J, the junction kept 5 bases outside the gene matches. CDR1 and CDR2 from the germline V gene are SGHAT and FQNNGV. CDR3 coding DNA: TGTGCCAGCAGCTTAGGGGCTAGCGGGGGGGCAAATGAGCAGTTCTTC. It specifies CASSLGASGGANEQFF. The variable domain in full, completed from reference TRBV11-2 and TRBJ2-1, reads EAGVAQSPRYKIIEKRQSVAFWCNPISGHATLYWYQQILGQGPKLLIQFQNNGVVDDSQLPKDRFSAERLKGVDSTLKIQPAKLEDSAVYLCASSLGASGGANEQFFGPGTRLTVL.

J is TRBJ2-6 and V is TRBV18; D is perhaps TRBD2 (5 bases). This CDR3 spans 14 amino acids. From germline, CDR1 is KGHSH and CDR2 LQKENI. The V end was cut by 3 bases, the J end by 2 bases, with 5 bases between. The DNA for the CDR3 is TGTGCCAGCTCACCGGAGGCTGGGGCCAACGTCCTGACTTTC. Protein product: CASSPEAGANVLTF. The complete variable domain, with remaining parts taken from reference TRBV18 and TRBJ2-6, reads NAGVMQNPRHLVRRRGQEARLRCSPMKGHSHVYWYRQLPEEGLKFMVYLQKENIIDESGMPKERFSAEFPKEGPSILRIQQVVRGDSAAYFCASSPEAGANVLTFGAGSRLTVL.

The rearrangement uses TRBV30 and TRBJ1-2, with 7 bases matching TRBD1. Per germline, CDR1 GTSNPN and CDR2 SVGIG (reference sequence). V was clipped by 3 bases and J by 1 base; unmatched bases: 5. The CDR3 spans 14 residues. CDR3 sequence reads: CAWREDRFNYGYTF. For the CDR3, the DNA is TGTGCCTGGAGAGAGGACAGGTTTAACTATGGCTACACCTTC.

The V gene is TRBV3-1 (or the pseudogene TRBV3-2), the J gene TRBJ1-5; TRBD1 matches 8 bases. Per the germline V gene, CDR1 is LGHDT and CDR2 is YNNKEL (reference sequence). The CDR3 is 14 amino acids. With 4 bases clipped from V and 5 bases from J, the junction kept 4 bases outside the gene matches. In DNA form, the CDR3 reads TGTGCCAGCAGCCGGCAGGGGGCGGATCAGCCCCAGCATTTT. Its translation is CASSRQGADQPQHF.

The chain carries TRBV18 and TRBJ2-7, with TRBD1 matching over 7 bases. Germline V gene data show CDR1 as KGHSH and CDR2 as LQKENI. The CDR3 totals 15 residues. The junction had 5 bases not matched to a gene; V was cut back by 3 bases and J by 0 bases. The CDR3 coding sequence is TGTGCCAGCTCACCGGACAGGACACGCTCCTACGAGCAGTACTTC. It codes for CASSPDRTRSYEQYF. The entire variable domain, with the rest obtained from reference TRBV18 and TRBJ2-7, is as follows: NAGVMQNPRHLVRRRGQEARLRCSPMKGHSHVYWYRQLPEEGLKFMVYLQKENIIDESGMPKERFSAEFPKEGPSILRIQQVVRGDSAAYFCASSPDRTRSYEQYFGPGTRLTVT.

This clone was seen only once. This chain joins TRBV3-1 (or the pseudogene TRBV3-2) and TRBJ1-5, with 7 bases fitting TRBD1. The CDR3 runs to 15 residues. Germline CDR1 is LGHDT and CDR2 is YNNKEL (reference sequence). After removal of 1 base from V and 9 bases from J, the junction contained 9 bases not matched to a gene. CDR3 sequence (DNA): TGTGCCAGCAGCCAAGTGGCGGACAGGTATGCGCCCCAGCATTTT. Its translation: CASSQVADRYAPQHF.